A single sample gave rise to the 14 T cell receptor beta chains below, sequenced in a study of cytomegalovirus exposure and HLA in healthy donors. Primers: 60 Vbeta forward and 13 Jbeta reverse. Data came from immunoSEQ multiplex PCR; TCRdb stores just in-frame clones and leaves some out. The data show roughly 100,000 clones, 70% to 85% seen once. Material: PBMCs. The receptors originated from a woman in her late teens or twenties in good health and CMV-seropositive.

The V and J genes are TRBV28 and TRBJ2-2; 8 positions agree with TRBD2. The germline CDR1 and CDR2 sequences are MDHEN and SYDVKM. CDR3 length: 16 amino acids. V was clipped by 6 bases and J by 6 bases; unmatched bases: 12. This chain's CDR3 is CASRRRYSGKAGELFF. CDR3 in DNA: TGTGCCAGCAGGCGTCGGTATAGCGGGAAGGCCGGGGAGCTGTTTTTT.

The chain combines TRBV13 with TRBJ2-3; TRBD2 is a possible D gene (6 bases). Germline assignment: CDR1 PRHDT and CDR2 FYEKMQ (reference sequence). The CDR3 has 13 residues. Trimming shortened V by 5 bases and J by 4 bases, and 10 bases separated the two germline ends. CDR3 sequence: CASSITGADTQYF. The CDR3 DNA follows: TGTGCCAGCAGCATAACGGGGGCAGATACGCAGTATTTT.

This chain joins TRBV28 and TRBJ2-7; 9 positions match TRBD1. With 6 bases clipped from V and 4 bases from J, the junction kept 4 bases outside the gene matches. The CDR3 covers 13 residues. CDR1 is MDHEN, CDR2 SYDVKM, per germline. The CDR3 region is CASSSGQGYEQYF. In nucleotides, the CDR3 is TGTGCCAGCAGCTCGGGACAGGGTTACGAGCAGTACTTC.

Concerning this clone: At the DNA level, this CDR3 is encoded by other sequences in the same sample as well. This chain joins TRBV5-1 and TRBJ2-7, with 9 bases identical to TRBD2. The CDR3 runs to 15 residues. The junction had 6 bases not matched to a gene; V was cut back by 0 bases and J by 5 bases. In germline, CDR1 is SGHRS, CDR2 YFSETQ. CDR3 sequence reads: CASSLVSGSLHEQYF. The CDR3 region has the DNA TGCGCCAGCAGCTTGGTTAGCGGGAGTCTCCACGAGCAGTACTTC. Full variable domain (missing parts from reference TRBV5-1 and TRBJ2-7): KAGVTQTPRYLIKTRGQQVTLSCSPISGHRSVSWYQQTPGQGLQFLFEYFSETQRNKGNFPGRFSGRQFSNSRSEMNVSTLELGDSALYLCASSLVSGSLHEQYFGPGTRLTVT.

The chain joins TRBV11-3 to TRBJ2-7, with unresolved D. This CDR3 is built from 11 residues. With 4 bases removed from V and 2 bases from J, the gap between germline ends came to 3 bases. Germline V gene lookup returns CDR1 SGHNT and CDR2 YENEEA. CDR3 bases: TGTGCCAGCAGCTCAGCCTACGAGCAGTACTTC. Residues: CASSSAYEQYF.

V and J are TRBV5-8 and TRBJ1-4, with D tentatively TRBD1 (5 bases). Trimming stripped 2 bases from V and 10 bases from J, with 18 bases between. The CDR3 contains 15 residues. Per the germline V gene, CDR1 is SGHTS and CDR2 is YDEGEE. CDR3 sequence: CASSFGVAGGGKLFF. For the CDR3, the DNA is TGTGCCAGCAGCTTCGGAGTTGCGGGGGGTGGAAAACTGTTTTTT.

This clone has a handful of counts. The V and J genes are TRBV12-5 and TRBJ2-5, with 10 bases aligning to TRBD2. TRBJ2-7 explains the end of the DNA better; the J call may be wrong. CDR3 length: 14 amino acids. Germline CDR1 LGHNT, CDR2 FRNRAP. The CDR3 region is CASVVAGGPYEQYF. The DNA of the CDR3 is TGTGCTAGTGTTGTAGCGGGAGGTCCCTACGAGCAGTACTTC.

The rearrangement joins TRBV30 to TRBJ2-3; D possibly corresponds to TRBD1 (5 bases). V gave up 6 bases and J gave up 3 bases, with 16 bases separating them. The CDR3 totals 14 residues. Per germline, CDR1 GTSNPN and CDR2 SVGIG (reference sequence). CDR3 in amino acids: CACAGRDRTDTQYF. The CDR3 nucleotides are TGTGCCTGCGCAGGCAGGGATAGGACAGATACGCAGTATTTT.

This clone showed up just a few times. V and J are TRBV5-6 and TRBJ1-4; maybe TRBD1 (6 bases). V lost 0 bases and J 0 bases, leaving 15 bases between the germline ends. CDR1 is SGHDT and CDR2 is YYEEEE in the germline V gene. This CDR3 region has 18 residues. The CDR3 reads CASSLGYQGKATNEKLFF. The CDR3, as DNA: TGTGCCAGCAGCTTGGGGTACCAGGGGAAGGCAACTAATGAAAAACTGTTTTTT.

This clone was observed a handful of times. J is TRBJ2-1 and V is TRBV29-1, with 8 bases matching TRBD2. The CDR3 loop spans 15 amino acids. V was clipped by 5 bases and J by 2 bases; unmatched bases: 8. Per germline, CDR1 SQVTM and CDR2 ANQGSEA. The CDR3 coding sequence is TGCAGCGTTCCCCCCGGGGGGGGCACCTACAATGAGCAGTTCTTC. Encoded protein: CSVPPGGGTYNEQFF.

The gene calls are TRBV7-3 and TRBJ1-1, with TRBD1 matching 7 bases. J was trimmed by 8 bases and V by 4 bases; bases with no gene match: 4. Germline CDR1 reads SGHTA; CDR2 reads FQGTGA. This CDR3 comprises 12 residues. This CDR3 reads CASSSLQGEAFF. The DNA of the CDR3 is TGTGCCAGCAGCTCGCTACAGGGGGAAGCTTTCTTT.

The rearrangement links TRBV6-1 to TRBJ2-7; TRBD1 matches 7 bases. The V and J ends lost 4 bases and 0 bases, in that order; junction bases with no gene match: 9. Germline values: CDR1 MNHNS, CDR2 SASEGT. The CDR3 is made up of 16 amino acids. This chain's CDR3 is CASSADADRHSYEQYF. The CDR3 bases are TGTGCCAGCAGTGCAGATGCGGACAGGCACTCCTACGAGCAGTACTTC.

The chain has TRBV4-1 and TRBJ2-5; D possibly corresponds to TRBD2 (5 bases). V shed 1 base and J shed 1 base, with 7 bases lying between them. The CDR3 spans 14 residues. Germline assignment: CDR1 MGHRA and CDR2 YSYEKL. DNA of the CDR3: TGCGCCAGCAGCCAAGTAGCGATCCAAGAGACCCAGTACTTC. Translating it yields CASSQVAIQETQYF.

This chain links TRBV4-2 with TRBJ2-1, with TRBD1 identical over 8 bases. Germline assignment: CDR1 LGHNA and CDR2 YNFKEQ. CDR3 length: 14 amino acids. V lost 3 bases to trimming and J lost 6 bases; unmatched junction nucleotides: 4. CDR3 bases: TGTGCCAGCAGCCACCAGGGGGCATTCAATGAGCAGTTCTTC. It specifies CASSHQGAFNEQFF.